This T cell receptor beta chain was sequenced for a study of radiotherapy plus CTLA-4 blockade in lung cancer. Study as a whole: An objective response was seen in around a sixth of patients, and disease control in over 25%.

CDR1 MDHEN and CDR2 SYDVKM come from the germline V gene. The length of the CDR3 is 14 residues. Trimming cost V 6 bases and J 10 bases, with 16 bases left between them. Findings of the study overall: With interferon-beta, early dynamics of blood T cell clones were reported to best predict response. TCR clones originating in tumors grew in number in blood after radiotherapy plus ipilimumab.

This clone was counted only a few times. Its target is not known. Data came from immunoSEQ multiplex PCR; TCRdb stores just in-frame clones and leaves some out. Among 60,000 to 85,000 clones, more than 75% were seen once, and the ten largest hold 0.85% to 0.95%. Alongside CTLA-4 blockade with ipilimumab, patients with chemo-refractory metastatic non-small-cell lung cancer received focal radiation. The chain uses TRBV28 and TRBJ1-6; D might be TRBD1 (5 bases). The source is a human donor with non-small cell lung cancer who had stable disease on radiotherapy plus ipilimumab. Sequencing used peripheral blood, obtained from a patient treated with radiotherapy plus ipilimumab. The CDR3 sequence: CASRQATVNSPLHF. Written as DNA, the CDR3 is TGTGCCAGCAGGCAAGCGACAGTTAACTCACCCCTCCACTTT.